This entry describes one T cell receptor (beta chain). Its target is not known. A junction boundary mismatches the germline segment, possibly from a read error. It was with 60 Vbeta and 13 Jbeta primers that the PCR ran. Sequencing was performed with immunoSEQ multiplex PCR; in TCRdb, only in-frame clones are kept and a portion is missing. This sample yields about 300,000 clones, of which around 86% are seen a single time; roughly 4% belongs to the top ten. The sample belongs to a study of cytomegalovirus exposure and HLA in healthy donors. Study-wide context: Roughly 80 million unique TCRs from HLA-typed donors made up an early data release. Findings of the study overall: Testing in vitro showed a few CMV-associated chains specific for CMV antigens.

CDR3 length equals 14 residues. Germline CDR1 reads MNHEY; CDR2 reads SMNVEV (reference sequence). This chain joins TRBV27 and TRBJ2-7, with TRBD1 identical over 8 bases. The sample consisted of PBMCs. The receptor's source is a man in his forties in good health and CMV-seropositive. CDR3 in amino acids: CASGFGAGGHEQYF. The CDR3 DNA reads TGTGCCAGCGGTTTTGGGGCAGGGGGCCACGAGCAGTACTTC.